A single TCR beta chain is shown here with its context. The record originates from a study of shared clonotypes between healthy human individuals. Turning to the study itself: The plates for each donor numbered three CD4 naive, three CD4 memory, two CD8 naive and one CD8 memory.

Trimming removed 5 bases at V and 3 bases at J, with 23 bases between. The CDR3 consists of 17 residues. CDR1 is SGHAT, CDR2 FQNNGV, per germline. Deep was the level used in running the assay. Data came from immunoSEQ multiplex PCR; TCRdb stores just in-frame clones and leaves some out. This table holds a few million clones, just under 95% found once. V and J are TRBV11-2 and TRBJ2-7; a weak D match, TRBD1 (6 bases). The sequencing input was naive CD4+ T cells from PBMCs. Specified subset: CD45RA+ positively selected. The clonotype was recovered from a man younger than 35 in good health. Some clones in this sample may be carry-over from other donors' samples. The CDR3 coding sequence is TGTGCCAGCAGCCCAGGACAGCACTACGGAGTAGGCTACGAGCAGTACTTC. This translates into CASSPGQHYGVGYEQYF.